Below, one T cell receptor beta chain is given with its context. Its antigen is currently unknown. Treatment described: roughly 10-day PBMC culture with coronavirus spike peptide pools or control peptides (ViraFEST assay). The data were obtained in a study of vaccination and CD4 T cells after COVID-19. Study overall: Two of the convalescents were Hispanic, and the group consisted of six males and four females. Post-COVID samples had a sampling time that fell a median roughly 92 days after diagnosis (range 35 to 161). Controls had a CEFX pool, an HIV-1 Nef pool, or no peptide added. Study observations and caveats: Median roughly 90% of reactive clones detected in convalescent patients emerged only post-vaccination.

V shed 8 bases and J 7 bases; nucleotides not matched to a gene: 5. The CDR3 sequence is 13 residues long. Germline V lookup: CDR1 MNHEY, CDR2 SMNVEV (reference sequence). Oncomine TCR Beta short-read sequencing was applied to DNA from cultured CD4+ T cells. TCRdb processed the PCR reads anew with MiXCR; each CDR3 protein has one entry. Of about 21,000 distinct CDR3 sequences in the sample, around 60% were seen once. Sequenced input: CD4+ T cells from blood, cultured in vitro. The TCR originated in a human donor who had recovered from COVID-19. The genes are TRBV27 and TRBJ2-7, with TRBD2 matching 13 bases. The CDR3 loop reads CASLGLAGAEQYF. Here the CDR3 DNA reads TGTGCCAGCCTAGGACTAGCGGGAGCTGAGCAGTACTTC.